These 13 T cell receptor beta chains were sequenced from one sample in a study of control samples from healthy donors and cancer patients (dated by TCRdb to the early 2020s). The method behind the library was the immunoSEQ multiplex PCR assay. Here the immuneACCESS table is served through TCRdb, limited to in-frame sequences with V and J called. Missing clones are a known gap in these copies; in checked studies unresolved V genes cover under half, and the rest lacks a known reason. Within this sample are 150,000 to 200,000 clones, with approximately 90% of them counted one time only. The top ten hold approximately 1.4% of the sample. Source material: blood. Receptor source: a man under 40 in good health.

This chain connects TRBV29-1 to TRBJ2-2; D might be TRBD1 (6 bases). The V end lost 0 bases, the J end lost 4 bases, and 15 bases lay between the germline ends. The CDR3 consists of 16 residues. The germline V gene encodes CDR1 SQVTM and CDR2 ANQGSEA. The CDR3 DNA reads as TGCAGCGTTGAAGATCTTGGCAGGGGTCCCACCGGGGAGCTGTTTTTT. It codes for CSVEDLGRGPTGELFF.

The chain links TRBV3-1 (or the pseudogene TRBV3-2) to TRBJ2-3; maybe TRBD2 (5 bases). The CDR3 has 13 amino acids. The ends were cut back, 6 bases at V and 3 bases at J, with 10 bases in the middle. From germline, CDR1 is LGHDT and CDR2 YNNKEL (reference sequence). As DNA, the CDR3 is TGTGCCAGCAGGCTAGCCCCGACAGATACGCAGTATTTT. Its translation: CASRLAPTDTQYF.

This clone has only one observation. The chain is built from TRBV7-6 and TRBJ2-1, with TRBD2 matching over 8 bases. The CDR3 runs 16 residues. Trimming cost V 5 bases and J 2 bases; bases outside gene matches: 8. Germline loops: CDR1 SGHVS, CDR2 FNYEAQ. CDR3 nucleotides: TGTGCCAGCAGCATAAATCCGGGGGGGCCCTACAATGAGCAGTTCTTC. Protein sequence: CASSINPGGPYNEQFF.

The chain joins TRBV11-2 to TRBJ2-7; 10 bases are shared with TRBD2. The CDR3 runs to 15 residues. Germline V gives CDR1 SGHAT, CDR2 FQNNGV. J lost 2 bases, V lost 5 bases, and 6 bases had no gene match. The CDR3 loop is CASSPSGTSAYEQYF. The CDR3 DNA sequence: TGTGCCAGCAGCCCGTCCGGGACTAGCGCCTACGAGCAGTACTTC.

The chain employs TRBV6-6 and TRBJ2-7; TRBD1 matches 7 bases. The germline gives CDR1 MNHNY, CDR2 SVGAGI (reference sequence). This CDR3 is 14 amino acids long. J lost 2 bases, V lost 1 base, and 2 bases had no gene match. CDR3 loop: CASSYLGQTYEQYF. CDR3 coding DNA: TGTGCCAGCAGTTACTTGGGACAGACCTACGAGCAGTACTTC.

The chain recombines TRBV5-1 with TRBJ2-1; no definite D call. V was shortened by 2 bases and J by 4 bases, with 10 bases between the two germline ends. This CDR3 is 14 amino acids long. Per the germline V gene, CDR1 is SGHRS and CDR2 is YFSETQ. The CDR3 is CASSFKGGYNEQFF. CDR3 nucleotides: TGCGCCAGCAGCTTCAAGGGTGGATACAATGAGCAGTTCTTC.

The chain is built from TRBV5-1 and TRBJ1-2; D uncertain. CDR1 is SGHRS, CDR2 YFSETQ, per germline. There are 13 residues in the CDR3. The V gene lost 4 bases and the J gene lost 6 bases, with 13 bases spanning the gap. The CDR3: CASSQTRVDGYTF. The CDR3 DNA sequence: TGCGCCAGCAGCCAAACGAGGGTGGATGGCTACACCTTC. Supplemented by reference TRBV5-1 and TRBJ1-2, the full variable domain reads KAGVTQTPRYLIKTRGQQVTLSCSPISGHRSVSWYQQTPGQGLQFLFEYFSETQRNKGNFPGRFSGRQFSNSRSEMNVSTLELGDSALYLCASSQTRVDGYTFGSGTRLTVV.

V gene TRBV12-5 combines with J gene TRBJ1-4, with D hard to call. Trimming removed 0 bases at V and 8 bases at J, with 7 bases between. Germline CDR1 reads LGHNT; CDR2 reads FRNRAP. This CDR3 contains 13 residues. CDR3 sequence: CASGLVGNEKLFF. CDR3 nucleotide sequence: TGTGCTAGTGGTTTGGTAGGGAACGAAAAACTGTTTTTT.

The V gene is TRBV7-2, the J gene TRBJ1-1, with TRBD1 as a possible D gene (5 bases). CDR1 is SGHTA and CDR2 is FQGNSA in the germline V gene. Deletions cut 0 bases from V and 8 bases from J, with 7 bases between. The CDR3 sequence is 12 residues long. CDR3 protein: CASSLAGGEAFF. For the CDR3, the DNA is TGTGCCAGCAGCTTAGCGGGGGGAGAAGCTTTCTTT.

The rearrangement links TRBV30 to TRBJ1-2; D is perhaps TRBD1 (6 bases). The CDR3 has 15 residues. Germline CDR1 reads GTSNPN; CDR2 reads SVGIG (reference sequence). The V end was cut by 4 bases, the J end by 6 bases, with 21 bases between. CDR3 DNA sequence: TGTGCCTGGAAAAGGGGCCCCCGAGGGGGGCATGGCTACACCTTC. Protein product: CAWKRGPRGGHGYTF. Full variable domain (rest looked up from reference TRBV30 and TRBJ1-2): SQTIHQWPATLVQPVGSPLSLECTVEGTSNPNLYWYRQAAGRGLQLLFYSVGIGQISSEVPQNLSASRPQDRQFILSSKKLLLSDSGFYLCAWKRGPRGGHGYTFGSGTRLTVV.

This sequence joins TRBV28 and TRBJ1-4, with D uncertain. CDR3 length equals 15 residues. CDR1 and CDR2 from the germline V gene are MDHEN and SYDVKM. The V end lost 3 bases, the J end lost 3 bases, and 11 bases lay between the germline ends. The CDR3 bases are TGTGCCAGCAGTTTTATCCAGGAGTCTAATGAAAAACTGTTTTTT. Its translation is CASSFIQESNEKLFF.

In its sample, this clone was seen a few times. The genes are TRBV19 and TRBJ1-4, with a possible D match to TRBD1 (6 bases). This CDR3 is 13 amino acids long. The germline gives CDR1 LNHDA, CDR2 SQIVND (reference sequence). Trimming removed 4 bases at V and 3 bases at J, with 6 bases between. As DNA, the CDR3 is TGTGCCAGTAGTAACAGGGCTAATGAAAAACTGTTTTTT. Its protein is CASSNRANEKLFF.

The chain combines TRBV6-5 with TRBJ1-3, with D perhaps TRBD1 (5 bases). Germline V gives CDR1 MNHEY, CDR2 SVGAGI. CDR3 length: 15 residues. Trimming removed 3 bases at V and 3 bases at J, with 12 bases between. CDR3 loop: CASSYKGAGGNTIYF. The CDR3 DNA is TGTGCCAGCAGTTATAAAGGGGCAGGTGGAAACACCATATATTTT.